This T cell receptor beta chain was sequenced for a study of blood T cell repertoires in COVID-19. In the study overall: The samples span acute and convalescent COVID-19 from the United States, Italy and Spain. PBMCs, B-cell-depleted T cells, or T cells provided the cDNA or gDNA that made up the material.

As originally analysed: Reference gene primer amplification yielded estimated nucleated cell counts. This table comes from immunoSEQ multiplex PCR, and its TCRdb copy is limited to in-frame clones, with some not included. V and J calls and clone size are those listed in that table; D and trimming were worked out from the DNA. The sample consists of under 150,000 clones, more than 70% of them appearing once. The ends were cut back, 6 bases at V and 0 bases at J, with 18 bases in the middle. CDR1 is SGHDT, CDR2 YYEEEE, per germline. CDR3 length equals 16 residues. The sample comprised peripheral blood. The genes are TRBV5-6 and TRBJ1-2; tentatively, D is TRBD1 (5 bases). The TCR originated in a woman in her 70s who had recovered from COVID-19. CDR3 sequence (DNA): TGTGCCAGCATCGCACAGGCACTATCCTCTAACTATGGCTACACCTTC. Its protein is CASIAQALSSNYGYTF.